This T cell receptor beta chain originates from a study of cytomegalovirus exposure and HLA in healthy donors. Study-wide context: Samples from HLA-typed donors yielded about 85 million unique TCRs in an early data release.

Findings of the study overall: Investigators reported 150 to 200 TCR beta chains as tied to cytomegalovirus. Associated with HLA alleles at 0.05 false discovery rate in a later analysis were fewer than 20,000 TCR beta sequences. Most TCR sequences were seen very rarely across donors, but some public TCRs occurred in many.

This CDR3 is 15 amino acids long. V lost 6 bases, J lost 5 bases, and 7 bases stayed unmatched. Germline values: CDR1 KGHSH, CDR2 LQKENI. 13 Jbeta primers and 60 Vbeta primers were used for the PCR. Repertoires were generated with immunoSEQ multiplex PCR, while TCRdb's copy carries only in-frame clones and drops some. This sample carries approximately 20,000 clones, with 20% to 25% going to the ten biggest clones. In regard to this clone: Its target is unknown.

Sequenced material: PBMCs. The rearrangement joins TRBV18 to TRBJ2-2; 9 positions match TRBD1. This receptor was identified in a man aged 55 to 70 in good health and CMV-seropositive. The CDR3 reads CASSPGTGRTGELFF. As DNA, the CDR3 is TGTGCCAGCTCCCCCGGGACAGGGAGAACCGGGGAGCTGTTTTTT.